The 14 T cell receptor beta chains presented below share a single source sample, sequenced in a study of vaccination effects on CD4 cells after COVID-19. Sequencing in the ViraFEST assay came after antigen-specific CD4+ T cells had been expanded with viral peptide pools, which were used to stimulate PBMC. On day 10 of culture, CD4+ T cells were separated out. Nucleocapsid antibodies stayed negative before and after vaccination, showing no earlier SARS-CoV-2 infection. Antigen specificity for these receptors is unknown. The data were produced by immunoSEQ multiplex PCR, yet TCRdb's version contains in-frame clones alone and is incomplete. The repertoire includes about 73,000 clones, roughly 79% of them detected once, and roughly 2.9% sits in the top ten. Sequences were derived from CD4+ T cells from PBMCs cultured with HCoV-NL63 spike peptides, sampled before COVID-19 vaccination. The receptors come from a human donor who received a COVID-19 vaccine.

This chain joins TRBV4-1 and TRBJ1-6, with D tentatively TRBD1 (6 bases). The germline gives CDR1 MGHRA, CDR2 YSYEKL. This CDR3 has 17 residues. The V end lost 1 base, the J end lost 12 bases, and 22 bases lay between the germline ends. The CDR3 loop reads CASSQGGRGQRGLPLHF. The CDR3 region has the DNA TGCGCCAGCAGCCAAGGGGGCCGAGGACAGAGAGGATTACCCCTCCACTTT.

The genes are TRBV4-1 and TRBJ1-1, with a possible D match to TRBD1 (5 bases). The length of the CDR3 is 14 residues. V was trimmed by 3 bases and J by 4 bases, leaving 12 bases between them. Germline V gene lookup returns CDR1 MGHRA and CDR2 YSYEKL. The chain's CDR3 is CASSQRHGATEAFF. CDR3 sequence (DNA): TGCGCCAGCAGCCAGCGGCATGGGGCCACTGAAGCTTTCTTT.

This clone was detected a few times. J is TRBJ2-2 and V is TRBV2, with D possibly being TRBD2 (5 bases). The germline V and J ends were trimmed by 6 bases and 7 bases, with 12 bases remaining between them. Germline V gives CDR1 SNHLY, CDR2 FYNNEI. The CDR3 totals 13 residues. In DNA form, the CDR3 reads TGTGCCAGCAGGAGGGAGTCTAGCGGGGAGCTGTTTTTT. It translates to CASRRESSGELFF.

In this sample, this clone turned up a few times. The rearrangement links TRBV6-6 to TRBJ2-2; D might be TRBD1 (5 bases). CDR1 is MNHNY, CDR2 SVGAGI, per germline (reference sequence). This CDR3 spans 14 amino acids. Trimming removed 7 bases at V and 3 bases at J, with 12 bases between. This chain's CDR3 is CASKKGSDTGELFF. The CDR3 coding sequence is TGTGCCAGCAAAAAGGGGTCGGACACCGGGGAGCTGTTTTTT.

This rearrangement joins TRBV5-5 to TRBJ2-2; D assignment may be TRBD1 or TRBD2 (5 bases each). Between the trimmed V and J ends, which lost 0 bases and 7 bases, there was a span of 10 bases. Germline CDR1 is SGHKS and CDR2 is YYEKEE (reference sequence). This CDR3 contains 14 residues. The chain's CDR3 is CASSLGGSVGELFF. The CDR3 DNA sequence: TGTGCCAGCAGCTTGGGGGGGTCGGTCGGGGAGCTGTTTTTT.

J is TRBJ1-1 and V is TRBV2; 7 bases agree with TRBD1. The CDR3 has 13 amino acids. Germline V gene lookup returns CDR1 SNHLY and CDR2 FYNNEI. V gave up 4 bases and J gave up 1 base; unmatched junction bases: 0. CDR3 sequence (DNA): TGTGCCAGCAGTGGGGACAGGAACACTGAAGCTTTCTTT. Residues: CASSGDRNTEAFF.

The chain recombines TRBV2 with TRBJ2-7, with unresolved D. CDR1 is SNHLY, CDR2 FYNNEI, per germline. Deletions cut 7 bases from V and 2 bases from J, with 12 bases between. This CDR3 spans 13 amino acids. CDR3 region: CASTPELTYEQYV. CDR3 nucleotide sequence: TGTGCCAGCACCCCAGAGTTAACCTACGAGCAGTACGTC.

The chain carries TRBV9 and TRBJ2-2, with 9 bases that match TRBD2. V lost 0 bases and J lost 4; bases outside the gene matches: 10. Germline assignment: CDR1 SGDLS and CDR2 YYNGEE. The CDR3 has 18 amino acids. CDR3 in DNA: TGTGCCAGCAGCGTAGGGGCGGGGGGGACCCGAGGCACCGGGGAGCTGTTTTTT. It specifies CASSVGAGGTRGTGELFF.

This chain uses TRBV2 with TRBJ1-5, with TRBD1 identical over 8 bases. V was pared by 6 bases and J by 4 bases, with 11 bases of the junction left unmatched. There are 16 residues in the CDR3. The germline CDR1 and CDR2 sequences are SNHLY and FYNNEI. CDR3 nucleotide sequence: TGTGCCAGCAGCGATCGGACAGGGCTTCGGAATCAGCCCCAGCATTTT. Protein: CASSDRTGLRNQPQHF.

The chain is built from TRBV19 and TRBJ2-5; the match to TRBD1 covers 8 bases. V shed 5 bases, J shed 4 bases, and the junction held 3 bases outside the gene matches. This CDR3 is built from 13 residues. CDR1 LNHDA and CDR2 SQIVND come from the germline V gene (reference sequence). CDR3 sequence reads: CASSDRGGETQYF. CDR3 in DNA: TGTGCCAGTAGTGACAGGGGTGGAGAGACCCAGTACTTC. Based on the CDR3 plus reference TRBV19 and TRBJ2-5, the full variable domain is DGGITQSPKYLFRKEGQNVTLSCEQNLNHDAMYWYRQDPGQGLRLIYYSQIVNDFQKGDIAEGYSVSREKKESFPLTVTSAQKNPTAFYLCASSDRGGETQYFGPGTRLLVL.

DNA of the CDR3: TGTGCCAGCAGCCTCAGGGGCGGCTACACCTTC. It translates to CASSLRGGYTF. This sequence joins TRBV7-2 and TRBJ1-2, with a possible D match to TRBD1 (6 bases). V lost 5 bases to trimming and J lost 8 bases, with 9 bases between them. CDR1 and CDR2 (germline): SGHTA, FQGNSA. The CDR3 runs 11 residues. The full variable domain, with the rest looked up from reference TRBV7-2 and TRBJ1-2, is GAGVSQSPSNKVTEKGKDVELRCDPISGHTALYWYRQSLGQGLEFLIYFQGNSAPDKSGLPSDRFSAERTGGSVSTLTIQRTQQEDSAVYLCASSLRGGYTFGSGTRLTVV.

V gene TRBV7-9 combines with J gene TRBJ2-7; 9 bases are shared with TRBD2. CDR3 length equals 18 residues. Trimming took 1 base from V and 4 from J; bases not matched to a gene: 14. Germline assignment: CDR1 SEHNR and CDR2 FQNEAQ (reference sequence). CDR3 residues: CASSLVAGGPSPVYEQYV. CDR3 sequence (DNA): TGTGCCAGCAGCTTAGTGGCGGGGGGGCCTTCTCCTGTGTACGAGCAGTACGTC.

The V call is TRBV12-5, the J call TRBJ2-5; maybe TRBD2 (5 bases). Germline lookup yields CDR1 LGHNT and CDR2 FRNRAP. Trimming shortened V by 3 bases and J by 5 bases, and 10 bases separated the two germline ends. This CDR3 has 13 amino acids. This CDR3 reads CASGFAGIETQYF. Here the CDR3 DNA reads TGTGCTAGTGGTTTTGCCGGGATCGAGACCCAGTACTTC.

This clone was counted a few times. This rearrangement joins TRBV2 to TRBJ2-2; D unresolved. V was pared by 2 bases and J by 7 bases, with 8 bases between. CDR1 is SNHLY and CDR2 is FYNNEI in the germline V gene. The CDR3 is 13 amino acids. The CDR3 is CASSELGNGELFF. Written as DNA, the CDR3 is TGTGCCAGCAGTGAACTGGGGAACGGGGAGCTGTTTTTT.